These 27 T cell receptor beta chains share one sample of origin, sequenced in a study of cytomegalovirus exposure and HLA in healthy donors. PCR involved 60 Vbeta and 13 Jbeta primers. Clones were sequenced by immunoSEQ multiplex PCR, and TCRdb holds only the in-frame ones, with some missing. The data hold about 180,000 clones, with 82% observed a single time. Sample: PBMCs. The receptor source for this set is a middle-aged man in good health and CMV-seronegative.

The chain joins TRBV12-5 to TRBJ1-5, with 7 bases matching TRBD1. The CDR3 contains 16 residues. Germline assignment: CDR1 LGHNT and CDR2 FRNRAP. After removal of 2 bases from V and 2 bases from J, the junction contained 6 bases not matched to a gene. The CDR3 DNA reads as TGTGCTAGTGGTTTGCTAGGGACAGTGGGCAATCAGCCCCAGCATTTT. Translation: CASGLLGTVGNQPQHF.

The gene calls are TRBV27 and TRBJ1-4, with D tentatively TRBD1 (6 bases). The CDR3 contains 15 residues. Germline assignment: CDR1 MNHEY and CDR2 SMNVEV (reference sequence). V was pared by 2 bases and J by 4 bases, with 11 bases between. CDR3 DNA sequence: TGTGCCAGCAGTTTAAAGGACAGATTTAATGAAAAACTGTTTTTT. This translates into CASSLKDRFNEKLFF.

The chain is built from TRBV7-6 and TRBJ2-3, with no clear D. There are 14 residues in the CDR3. Germline V gives CDR1 SGHVS, CDR2 FNYEAQ. The V end lost 5 bases, the J end lost 1 base, and 10 bases lay between the germline ends. The DNA of the CDR3 is TGTGCCAGCAGCCCTAACCTAGGCACAGATACGCAGTATTTT. Encoded protein: CASSPNLGTDTQYF.

On this clone itself: The sample carries other DNA sequences with the same CDR3. For the CDR3, the DNA is TGTGCCAGCTCACCAGGGACAGGGAATCAGCCCCAGCATTTT. It codes for CASSPGTGNQPQHF. The rearrangement links TRBV18 to TRBJ1-5; 9 bases fit TRBD1. The CDR3 covers 14 residues. CDR1 and CDR2 (germline): KGHSH, LQKENI. V lost 2 bases and J lost 4; bases outside the gene matches: 0.

The chain links TRBV27 to TRBJ2-1; D is possibly TRBD1 (8 bases). V lost 4 bases and J lost 4, with 17 bases in between. Germline V gives CDR1 MNHEY, CDR2 SMNVEV (reference sequence). CDR3 length: 16 residues. CDR3 loop: CASSSQQGGFYNEQFF. The CDR3 bases are TGTGCCAGCAGTTCCCAACAGGGGGGGTTTTACAATGAGCAGTTCTTC.

This clone was seen only a few times. The chain joins TRBV21-1 to TRBJ1-1; the table's TRBD1 call for D was not verified on the DNA. TRBV21-1 has pseudogene status. CDR3 size: 16 residues. The DNA of the CDR3 is TGTGCCAGCATGGGAGGTGGGACAGTAAAAAACACTGAAGCTTTCTTT. It is translated as CASMGGGTVKNTEAFF.

The chain links TRBV6-5 to TRBJ2-1, with D unresolved. The CDR3 is made up of 16 amino acids. Trimming took 4 bases from V and 4 from J, leaving 17 bases between them. Germline V lookup: CDR1 MNHEY, CDR2 SVGAGI. CDR3 loop: CASSSSFPIQYNEQFF. As DNA, the CDR3 is TGTGCCAGCAGTTCGAGCTTCCCAATTCAATACAATGAGCAGTTCTTC.

This clone showed up just once. The same CDR3 is also encoded by other DNA sequences in this sample. V usage is TRBV28 and J usage is TRBJ2-7; D ambiguous. Germline V lookup: CDR1 MDHEN, CDR2 SYDVKM. Trimming left V 5 bases short and J 2 bases short, with 16 bases between. The CDR3 consists of 15 residues. Here the CDR3 reads CASSPQEPNPYEQYF. The CDR3 DNA reads as TGTGCCAGCAGTCCCCAGGAACCCAATCCCTACGAGCAGTACTTC.

The chain has TRBV19 and TRBJ2-3, with TRBD1 identical over 11 bases. J was trimmed by 0 bases and V by 3 bases; bases with no gene match: 2. Germline V CDR1 and CDR2: LNHDA, SQIVND (reference sequence). The CDR3 sequence is 16 residues long. The CDR3 DNA is TGTGCCAGTAGTATTGGGGACAGGGGGAGCACAGATACGCAGTATTTT. Amino acid sequence: CASSIGDRGSTDTQYF.

This rearrangement joins TRBV4-2 to TRBJ1-1; 10 bases map to TRBD1. Trimming took 0 bases from V and 10 from J; bases not matched to a gene: 5. Germline CDR1 is LGHNA and CDR2 is YNFKEQ. The CDR3 consists of 14 residues. In nucleotides, the CDR3 is TGTGCCAGCAGCCAAGAGGACAGGGGGGGGTTAGCTTTCTTT. This encodes CASSQEDRGGLAFF.

In its sample, this clone was seen a few times. This rearrangement joins TRBV28 to TRBJ2-7; D not certain. V gave up 6 bases and J gave up 5 bases, with 20 bases separating them. The germline gives CDR1 MDHEN, CDR2 SYDVKM. The CDR3 has 15 amino acids. For the CDR3, the DNA is TGTGCCAGCAGCATAAATACGGTAGCACGGAACGAGCAGTACTTC. This gives the protein CASSINTVARNEQYF.

As for this clone: Other DNA sequences in this sample translate to the same CDR3. The chain's CDR3 is CASSLRPGQRGNEQFF. The DNA for the CDR3 is TGCGCCAGCAGCTTGAGACCGGGACAGAGAGGGAATGAGCAGTTCTTC. The chain employs TRBV5-1 and TRBJ2-1; 7 positions match TRBD1. V was pared by 1 base and J by 7 bases, with 11 bases of the junction left unmatched. The CDR3 is 16 amino acids. The germline V gene has CDR1 SGHRS and CDR2 YFSETQ.

V gene TRBV9 combines with J gene TRBJ2-3; TRBD2 matches 8 bases. This CDR3 region has 15 residues. Trimming took 4 bases from V and 2 from J; bases not matched to a gene: 6. Germline V gives CDR1 SGDLS, CDR2 YYNGEE. The CDR3 protein is CASSPLSGVTDTQYF. The DNA of the CDR3 is TGTGCCAGCAGCCCTCTTAGCGGGGTCACAGATACGCAGTATTTT.

This clone was observed once. V usage is TRBV19 and J usage is TRBJ1-5; D is unclear. The CDR3 covers 14 residues. CDR1 is LNHDA and CDR2 is SQIVND in the germline V gene (reference sequence). Trimming took off 6 bases at V and 6 bases at J, with 15 bases between the two ends. The CDR3 coding sequence is TGTGCCAGTAGCAGGATTGTGGTGGCTCAGCCCCAGCATTTT. As protein: CASSRIVVAQPQHF.

This clone has more than one count but fewer than ten. V is TRBV18 and J is TRBJ2-7; 11 bases align to TRBD2. Germline V lookup: CDR1 KGHSH, CDR2 LQKENI. This CDR3 contains 17 residues. Trimming cost V 1 base and J 4 bases; bases outside gene matches: 9. The chain's CDR3 is CASSPLALAGGKYEQYF. DNA for the CDR3: TGTGCCAGCTCACCACTGGCCCTAGCGGGGGGCAAATACGAGCAGTACTTC. Combining the CDR3 with reference TRBV18 and TRBJ2-7 gives the whole variable domain NAGVMQNPRHLVRRRGQEARLRCSPMKGHSHVYWYRQLPEEGLKFMVYLQKENIIDESGMPKERFSAEFPKEGPSILRIQQVVRGDSAAYFCASSPLALAGGKYEQYFGPGTRLTVT.

V gene TRBV13 combines with J gene TRBJ2-7, with 10 bases aligning to TRBD1. Germline V lookup: CDR1 PRHDT, CDR2 FYEKMQ (reference sequence). This CDR3 is 13 amino acids long. J was trimmed by 6 bases and V by 7 bases; bases with no gene match: 6. The DNA for the CDR3 is TGTGCCAGCATAGGACAGGGGGGACTCGAGCAGTACTTC. This encodes CASIGQGGLEQYF.

This sequence joins TRBV6-5 and TRBJ1-6, with D unclear. The CDR3 sequence is 16 residues long. Germline CDR1 and CDR2: MNHEY and SVGAGI. The ends were cut back, 0 bases at V and 8 bases at J, with 14 bases in the middle. CDR3 sequence reads: CASSYSNQRADSPLHF. The CDR3 DNA reads TGTGCCAGCAGTTACTCGAATCAGAGGGCCGATTCACCCCTCCACTTT.

This clone was seen just once. V gene TRBV27 combines with J gene TRBJ2-7; 10 bases are a match to TRBD1. V lost 5 bases, J lost 0 bases, and 4 bases stayed unmatched. Per germline, CDR1 MNHEY and CDR2 SMNVEV (reference sequence). This CDR3 comprises 15 residues. This CDR3 is CASSTTGGSSYEQYF. CDR3 DNA: TGTGCCAGCAGTACGACAGGGGGCAGCTCCTACGAGCAGTACTTC.

V gene TRBV9 combines with J gene TRBJ1-1; the D gene is possibly TRBD1 (5 bases). The germline V and J ends were trimmed by 0 bases and 7 bases, with 16 bases remaining between them. Germline CDR1 and CDR2: SGDLS and YYNGEE. The CDR3 sequence is 15 residues long. The CDR3 DNA follows: TGTGCCAGCAGCGTAGATCAGGGCCCGACCGGTGAAGCTTTCTTT. Translated, it gives CASSVDQGPTGEAFF.

The chain uses TRBV28 and TRBJ2-7; TRBD2 agrees at 7 bases. The germline V gene encodes CDR1 MDHEN and CDR2 SYDVKM. V lost 3 bases to trimming and J lost 0 bases; unmatched junction nucleotides: 2. There are 14 residues in the CDR3. The DNA of the CDR3 is TGTGCCAGCAGTTTCCAGCGGGGCTCCTACGAGCAGTACTTC. This sequence encodes CASSFQRGSYEQYF.

The chain is built from TRBV27 and TRBJ2-3; TRBD1 matches at 7 bases. The CDR3 totals 15 residues. Germline-derived CDR1 and CDR2 are MNHEY and SMNVEV (reference sequence). The junction had 7 bases not matched to a gene; V was cut back by 4 bases and J by 3 bases. Here the CDR3 reads CASSSRDSRTDTQYF. As DNA, the CDR3 is TGTGCCAGCAGTTCCCGGGACAGTCGAACAGATACGCAGTATTTT.

This clone was found a few times. This rearrangement joins TRBV6-6 to TRBJ2-3; 10 nucleotides agree with TRBD2. J was trimmed by 3 bases and V by 6 bases; bases with no gene match: 3. This CDR3 is built from 14 residues. Germline V gene lookup returns CDR1 MNHNY and CDR2 SVGAGI (reference sequence). The DNA of the CDR3 is TGTGCCAGCAGAGCACTAGCGGGGACAGATACGCAGTATTTT. It is translated as CASRALAGTDTQYF.

The V call is TRBV28, the J call TRBJ2-2; no firm D call. V was pared by 6 bases and J by 9 bases, with 11 bases between. Germline loops: CDR1 MDHEN, CDR2 SYDVKM. CDR3 size: 12 residues. The CDR3 reads CASRGQVWELFF. The CDR3 region has the DNA TGTGCCAGCAGGGGCCAGGTTTGGGAGCTGTTTTTT. The entire variable domain, with the rest obtained from reference TRBV28 and TRBJ2-2, is as follows: DVKVTQSSRYLVKRTGEKVFLECVQDMDHENMFWYRQDPGLGLRLIYFSYDVKMKEKGDIPEGYSVSREKKERFSLILESASTNQTSMYLCASRGQVWELFFGEGSRLTVL.

This clone occurred once. This chain connects TRBV18 to TRBJ2-7, with D possibly TRBD2 on 5 matching bases. The CDR3 contains 13 residues. From germline, CDR1 is KGHSH and CDR2 LQKENI. Trimming shortened V by 3 bases and J by 3 bases, and 9 bases separated the two germline ends. CDR3 residues: CASSPNGGYEQYF. CDR3 nucleotide sequence: TGTGCCAGCTCACCTAACGGAGGCTACGAGCAGTACTTC. Full variable domain (rest looked up from reference TRBV18 and TRBJ2-7): NAGVMQNPRHLVRRRGQEARLRCSPMKGHSHVYWYRQLPEEGLKFMVYLQKENIIDESGMPKERFSAEFPKEGPSILRIQQVVRGDSAAYFCASSPNGGYEQYFGPGTRLTVT.

The CDR3 nucleotides read TGTGCCAGCAGTGACAGGGGGGCCTACGAGCAGTACTTC. Encoded protein: CASSDRGAYEQYF. The chain combines TRBV6-6 with TRBJ2-7; 9 bases agree with TRBD1. Trimming took 5 bases from V and 2 from J; bases not matched to a gene: 1. Per germline, CDR1 MNHNY and CDR2 SVGAGI (reference sequence). There are 13 residues in the CDR3.

V and J are TRBV7-3 and TRBJ2-6; tentative D call: TRBD1 (5 bases). This CDR3 spans 16 amino acids. Germline V CDR1 and CDR2: SGHTA, FQGTGA. Trimming removed 4 bases from V and 2 bases from J, with 12 bases in between. The CDR3 DNA reads TGTGCCAGCAGCTCCCCAACAGGAACTGGGGCCAACGTCCTGACTTTC. This sequence encodes CASSSPTGTGANVLTF.

The rearrangement joins TRBV9 to TRBJ1-2, with 8 bases matching TRBD1. The CDR3 covers 16 residues. V was pared by 4 bases and J by 4 bases, with 12 bases of the junction left unmatched. Germline V CDR1 and CDR2: SGDLS, YYNGEE. The CDR3 loop is CASSPIGQGGGYGYTF. The CDR3 bases are TGTGCCAGCAGCCCTATCGGACAGGGAGGAGGCTATGGCTACACCTTC.